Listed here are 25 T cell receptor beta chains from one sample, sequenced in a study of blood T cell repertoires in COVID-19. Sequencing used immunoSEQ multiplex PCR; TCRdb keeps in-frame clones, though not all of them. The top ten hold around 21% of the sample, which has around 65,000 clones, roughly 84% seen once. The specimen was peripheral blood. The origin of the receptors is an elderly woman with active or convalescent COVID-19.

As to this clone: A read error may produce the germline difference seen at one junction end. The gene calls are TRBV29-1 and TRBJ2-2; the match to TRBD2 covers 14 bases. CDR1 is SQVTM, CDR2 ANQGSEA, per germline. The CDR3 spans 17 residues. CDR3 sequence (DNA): TGCAGCGCTGAAGAGGGACTAGCGGGGGCCTACACCGGGGAGCTGTTTTTT. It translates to CSAEEGLAGAYTGELFF.

DNA for the CDR3: TGTGCCAGCAGCTCGCACGGGACAGGGAGGGACTATCGAGAAAAACTGTTTTTT. Its protein product is CASSSHGTGRDYREKLFF. J is TRBJ1-4 and V is TRBV7-8; 9 bases fit TRBD1. This CDR3 spans 18 amino acids. V lost 4 bases to trimming and J lost 8 bases; unmatched junction nucleotides: 17. CDR1 and CDR2 from the germline V gene are SGHVS and FQNEAQ.

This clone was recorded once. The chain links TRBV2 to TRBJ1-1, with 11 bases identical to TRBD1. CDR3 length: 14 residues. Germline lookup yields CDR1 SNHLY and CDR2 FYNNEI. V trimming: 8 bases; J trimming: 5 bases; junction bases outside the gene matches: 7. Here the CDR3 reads CASARDRGETEAFF. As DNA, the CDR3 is TGTGCCAGCGCCAGGGACAGGGGGGAGACTGAAGCTTTCTTT.

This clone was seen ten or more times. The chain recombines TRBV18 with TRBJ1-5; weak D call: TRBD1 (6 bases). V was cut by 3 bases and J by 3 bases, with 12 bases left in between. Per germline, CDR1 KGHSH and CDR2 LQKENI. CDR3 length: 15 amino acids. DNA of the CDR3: TGTGCCAGCTCACCGGACGGACAGCCCAATCAGCCCCAGCATTTT. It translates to CASSPDGQPNQPQHF.

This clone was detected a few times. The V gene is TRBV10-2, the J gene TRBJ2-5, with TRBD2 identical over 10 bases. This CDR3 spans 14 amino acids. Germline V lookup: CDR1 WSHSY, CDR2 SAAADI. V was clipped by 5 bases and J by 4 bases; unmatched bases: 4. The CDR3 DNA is TGCGCCAGCAGTTCTAGCGGGGGAGGAGAGACCCAGTACTTC. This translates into CASSSSGGGETQYF.

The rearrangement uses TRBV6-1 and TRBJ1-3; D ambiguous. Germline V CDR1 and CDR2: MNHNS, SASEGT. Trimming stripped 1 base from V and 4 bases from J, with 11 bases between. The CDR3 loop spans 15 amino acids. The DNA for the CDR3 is TGTGCCAGCAGTGAAGTCCCAGGTTCCGGAAACACCATATATTTT. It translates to CASSEVPGSGNTIYF.

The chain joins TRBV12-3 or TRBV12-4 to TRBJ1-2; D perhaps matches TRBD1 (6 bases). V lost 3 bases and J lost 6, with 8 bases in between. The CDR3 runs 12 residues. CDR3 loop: CASSFHRDGYTF. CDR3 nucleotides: TGTGCCAGCAGTTTCCACAGGGATGGCTACACCTTC.

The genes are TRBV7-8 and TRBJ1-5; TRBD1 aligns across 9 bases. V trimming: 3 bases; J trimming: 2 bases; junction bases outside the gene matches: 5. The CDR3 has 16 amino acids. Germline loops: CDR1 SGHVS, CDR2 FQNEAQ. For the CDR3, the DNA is TGTGCCAGCAGCTTTTCGACAGGGGGGCGCAATCAGCCCCAGCATTTT. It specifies CASSFSTGGRNQPQHF.

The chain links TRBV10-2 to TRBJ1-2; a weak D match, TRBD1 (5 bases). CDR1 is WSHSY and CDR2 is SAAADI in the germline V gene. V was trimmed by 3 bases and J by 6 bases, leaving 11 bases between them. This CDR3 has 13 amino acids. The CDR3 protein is CASSDSRGNGYTF. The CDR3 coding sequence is TGCGCCAGCAGTGACTCCCGGGGGAATGGCTACACCTTC.

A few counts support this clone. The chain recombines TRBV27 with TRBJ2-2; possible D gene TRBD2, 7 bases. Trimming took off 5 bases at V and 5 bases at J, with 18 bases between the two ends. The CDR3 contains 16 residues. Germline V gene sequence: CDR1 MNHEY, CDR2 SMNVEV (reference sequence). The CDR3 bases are TGTGCCAGCAGTCCCCAACAGGGAGGGTTGACCGGGGAGCTGTTTTTT. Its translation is CASSPQQGGLTGELFF.

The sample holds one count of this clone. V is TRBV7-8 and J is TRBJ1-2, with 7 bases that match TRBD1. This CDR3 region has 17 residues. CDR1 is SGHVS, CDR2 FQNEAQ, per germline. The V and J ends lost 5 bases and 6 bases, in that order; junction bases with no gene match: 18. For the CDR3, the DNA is TGTGCCAGCAGCGGAAACAGGGGCTTCTTTTTCGAGGATGGCTACACCTTC. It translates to CASSGNRGFFFEDGYTF.

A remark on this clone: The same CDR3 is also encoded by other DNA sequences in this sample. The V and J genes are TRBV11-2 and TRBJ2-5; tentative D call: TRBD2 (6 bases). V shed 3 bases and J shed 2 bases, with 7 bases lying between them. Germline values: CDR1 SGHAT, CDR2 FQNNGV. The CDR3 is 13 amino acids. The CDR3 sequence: CASSLGLQETQYF. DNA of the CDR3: TGTGCCAGCAGCTTGGGACTGCAAGAGACCCAGTACTTC.

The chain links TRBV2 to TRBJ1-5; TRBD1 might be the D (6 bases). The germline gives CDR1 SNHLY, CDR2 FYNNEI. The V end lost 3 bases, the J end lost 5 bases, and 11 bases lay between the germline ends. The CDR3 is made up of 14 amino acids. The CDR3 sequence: CASSERQAHQPQHF. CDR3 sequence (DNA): TGTGCCAGCAGTGAGAGACAGGCTCATCAGCCCCAGCATTTT.

CDR3 sequence: CASSDQGRGGNEQFF. The CDR3 DNA follows: TGTGCCAGCAGTGATCAGGGAAGGGGGGGGAATGAGCAGTTCTTC. The rearrangement links TRBV2 to TRBJ2-1; tentative D call: TRBD2 (7 bases). The CDR3 has 15 residues. The germline V gene has CDR1 SNHLY and CDR2 FYNNEI. V was shortened by 3 bases and J by 7 bases, with 16 bases between the two germline ends.

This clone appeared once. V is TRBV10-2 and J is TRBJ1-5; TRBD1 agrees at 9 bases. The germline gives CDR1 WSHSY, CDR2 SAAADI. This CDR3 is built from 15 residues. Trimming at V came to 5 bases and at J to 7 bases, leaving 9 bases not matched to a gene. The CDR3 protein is CASSYTRDRAQPQHF. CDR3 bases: TGCGCCAGCAGTTATACCCGGGACAGGGCCCAGCCCCAGCATTTT.

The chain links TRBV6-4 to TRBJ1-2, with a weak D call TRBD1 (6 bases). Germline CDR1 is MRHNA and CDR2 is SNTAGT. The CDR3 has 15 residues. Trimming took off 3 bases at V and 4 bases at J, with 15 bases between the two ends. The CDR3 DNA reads TGTGCCAGCAGTGAACTCCCAGGGGCGAGCTATGGCTACACCTTC. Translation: CASSELPGASYGYTF.

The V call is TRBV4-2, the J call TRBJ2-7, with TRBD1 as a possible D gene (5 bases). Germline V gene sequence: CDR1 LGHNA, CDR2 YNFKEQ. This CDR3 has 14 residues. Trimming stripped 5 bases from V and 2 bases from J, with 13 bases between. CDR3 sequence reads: CASSETGQTYEQYF. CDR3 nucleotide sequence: TGTGCCAGCAGCGAGACCGGACAAACCTACGAGCAGTACTTC.

CDR3 in amino acids: CASSRDRGYEQYF. The CDR3, as DNA: TGTGCCAGCAGCCGGGACAGGGGGTACGAGCAGTACTTC. This chain uses TRBV7-3 with TRBJ2-7; 11 nucleotides agree with TRBD1. CDR3 length: 13 residues. CDR1 and CDR2 (germline): SGHTA, FQGTGA. The V gene end was trimmed by 5 bases and the J gene end by 4 bases; junction bases not matched to a gene: 1.

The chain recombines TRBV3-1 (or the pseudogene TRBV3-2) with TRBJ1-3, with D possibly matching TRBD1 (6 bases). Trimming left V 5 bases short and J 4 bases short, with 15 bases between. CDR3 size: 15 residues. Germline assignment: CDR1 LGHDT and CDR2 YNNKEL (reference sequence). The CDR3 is CASSSDPGAGNTIYF. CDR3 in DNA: TGTGCCAGCAGCTCAGACCCAGGGGCGGGAAACACCATATATTTT.

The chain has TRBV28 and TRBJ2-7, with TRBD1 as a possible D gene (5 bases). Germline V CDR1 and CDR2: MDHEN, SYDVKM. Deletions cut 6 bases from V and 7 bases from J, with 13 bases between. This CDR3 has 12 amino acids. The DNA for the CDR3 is TGTGCCAGCAGCGTGACAGTCTTGGAGCAGTACTTC. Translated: CASSVTVLEQYF.

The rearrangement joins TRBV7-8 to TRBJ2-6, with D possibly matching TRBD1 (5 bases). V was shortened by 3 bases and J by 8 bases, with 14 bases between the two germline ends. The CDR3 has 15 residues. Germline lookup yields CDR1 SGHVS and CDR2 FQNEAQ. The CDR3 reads CASSFQWAGTNVLTF. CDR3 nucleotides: TGTGCCAGCAGCTTCCAGTGGGCAGGGACCAACGTCCTGACTTTC.

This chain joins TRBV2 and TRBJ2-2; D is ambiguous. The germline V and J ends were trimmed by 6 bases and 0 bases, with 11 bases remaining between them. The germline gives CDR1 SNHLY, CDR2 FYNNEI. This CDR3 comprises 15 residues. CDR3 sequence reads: CASRKLNANTGELFF. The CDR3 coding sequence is TGTGCCAGCAGGAAACTAAACGCGAACACCGGGGAGCTGTTTTTT.

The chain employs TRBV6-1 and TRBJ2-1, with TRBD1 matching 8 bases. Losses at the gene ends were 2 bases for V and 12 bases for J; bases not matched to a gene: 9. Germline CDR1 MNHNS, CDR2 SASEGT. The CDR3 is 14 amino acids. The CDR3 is CASSEQGASRGQFF. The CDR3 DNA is TGTGCCAGCAGTGAACAGGGGGCCTCTCGGGGGCAGTTCTTC.

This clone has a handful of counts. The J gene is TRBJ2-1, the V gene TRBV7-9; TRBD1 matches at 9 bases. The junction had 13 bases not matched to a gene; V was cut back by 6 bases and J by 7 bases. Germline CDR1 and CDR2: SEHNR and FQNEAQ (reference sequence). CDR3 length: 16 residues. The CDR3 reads CASRSGTGIRGNEQFF. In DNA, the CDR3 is TGTGCCAGCAGAAGTGGGACAGGGATTCGGGGGAATGAGCAGTTCTTC.

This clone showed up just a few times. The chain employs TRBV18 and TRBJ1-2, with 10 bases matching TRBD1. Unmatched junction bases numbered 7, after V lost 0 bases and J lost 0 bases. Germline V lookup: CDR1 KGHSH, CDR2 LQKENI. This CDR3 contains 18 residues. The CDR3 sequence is CASSPPLGQGGPNYGYTF. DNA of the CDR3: TGTGCCAGCTCACCACCCCTTGGACAGGGGGGCCCTAACTATGGCTACACCTTC.